Sequencing of this T cell receptor beta chain was carried out in a study of T cell responses to AZD1222 COVID-19 vaccine. Findings of the study overall: White British donors predominated, females outnumbered males, and clonal diversity was possibly underestimated. Baseline testing showed seropositivity in only five to seven AZD1222 recipients.

Assay used: immunoSEQ multiplex PCR; TCRdb lists only in-frame clones, some missing. This sample has roughly 140,000 clones, with roughly 90% found just once. Worth noting for this clone: Antigen: not known.

The CDR3 is 18 amino acids. V shed 0 bases and J 6 bases; nucleotides not matched to a gene: 8. Germline lookup yields CDR1 SGHTA and CDR2 FQGNSA. This specimen consisted of peripheral blood, obtained 28 days after the second AZD1222 dose. V gene TRBV7-2 combines with J gene TRBJ2-3; 14 positions match TRBD2. This receptor was obtained from an adult who received the AZD1222 COVID-19 vaccine. CDR3 sequence (DNA): TGTGCCAGCAGCTTAGCCCGGACTAGCGGGAGGTCTGGGGATACGCAGTATTTT. It yields the protein CASSLARTSGRSGDTQYF.